This paragraph covers one TCR beta chain sequence. Its matching antigen is unknown. These data come from a study of blood T cells in healthy people across ages. Whole-study findings and limits: Possibly, changes in expanded clonotypes were confounded because donor CMV status was unknown. While age rose, TCR beta diversity per million T cells dropped in a roughly linear way.

V shed 7 bases and J 6 bases; nucleotides not matched to a gene: 7. The germline gives CDR1 DFQATT, CDR2 SNEGSKA (reference sequence). The CDR3 is 13 residues long. A second PCR, run for about 6 to 11 cycles, used a sample-barcoded 5' primer plus a J-beta primer mix. Template switching added a 12-random-nucleotide identifier to every cDNA molecule. TCRdb re-derived calls from the 5' RACE reads in MiXCR, one entry per CDR3 protein. The profile shows 600,000 to 800,000 distinct CDR3 sequences, under 25% of them singletons. The sample, about 9.2 milliliters of peripheral blood, was drawn from each donor.

The rearrangement links TRBV20-1 to TRBJ2-1; 9 positions match TRBD2. The receptor was derived from a man in his 70s in good health. Sequenced material: blood. This CDR3 is CSGAGGPINEQFF. The CDR3 DNA reads TGCAGTGGTGCGGGAGGGCCTATCAATGAGCAGTTCTTC.